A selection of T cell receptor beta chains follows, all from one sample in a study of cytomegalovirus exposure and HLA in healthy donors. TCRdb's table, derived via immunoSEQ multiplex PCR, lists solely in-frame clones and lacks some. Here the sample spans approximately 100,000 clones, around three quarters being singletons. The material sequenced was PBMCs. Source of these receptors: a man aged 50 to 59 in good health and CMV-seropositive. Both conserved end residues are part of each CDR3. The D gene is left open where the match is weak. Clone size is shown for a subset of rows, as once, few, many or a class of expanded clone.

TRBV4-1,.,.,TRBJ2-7,TGCGCCAGCAGCCGAGGGCTAGACGGCGAGCAGTACTTC,CASSRGLDGEQYF
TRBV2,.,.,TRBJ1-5,TGTGCCAGCACCCAGGAGGTAGGGCCCCAGCATTTT,CASTQEVGPQHF
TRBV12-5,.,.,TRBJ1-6,TGTGCTAGTGGTTTGGGCCAGGGTTCGGATTCACCCCTCCACTTT,CASGLGQGSDSPLHF
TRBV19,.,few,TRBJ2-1,TGTGCCAGTAGTATAAGGGGGAGCTCCTACAATGAGCAGTTCTTC,CASSIRGSSYNEQFF
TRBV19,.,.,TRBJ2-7,TGTGCCAGTAGTGTCCCAGGAGGGCTCTACGAGCAGTACTTC,CASSVPGGLYEQYF
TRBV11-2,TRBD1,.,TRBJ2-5,TGTGCCAGCAGCTCCGGGACAGGGAAAGGAGAGACCCAGTACTTC,CASSSGTGKGETQYF
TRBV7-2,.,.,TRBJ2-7,TGTGCCAGCAGCTTAGAATCGGAGCTCTACGAGCAGTACTTC,CASSLESELYEQYF
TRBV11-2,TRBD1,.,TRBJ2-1,TGTGCCAGCAGCGAAAGGACAGGGGCGCGGTACAATGAGCAGTTCTTC,CASSERTGARYNEQFF
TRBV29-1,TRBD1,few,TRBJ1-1,TGCAGCGTTGTATGGGACAGGGGTTGGACTGAAGCTTTCTTT,CSVVWDRGWTEAFF
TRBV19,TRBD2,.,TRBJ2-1,TGTGCCGGGGGGGGTAGCGGGAGGAAGACCTACAATGAGCAGTTCTTC,CAGGGSGRKTYNEQFF
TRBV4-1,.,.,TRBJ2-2,TGCGCCAGCAGCCAAGTCGGTGCGGTTACCGGGGAGCTGTTTTTT,CASSQVGAVTGELFF
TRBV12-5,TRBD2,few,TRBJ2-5,TGTGCTAGTGGTTTGGTAGTTCAAGCGGGGGGCGGAGGGGCCCAGTACTTC,CASGLVVQAGGGGAQYF
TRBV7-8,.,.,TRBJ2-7,TGTGCCAGCAGTAAAGGGGTTCTTTCCTACGAGCAGTACTTC,CASSKGVLSYEQYF
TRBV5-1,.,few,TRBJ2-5,TGCGCCAGCAGCTCGGCGGGGACCTTCCAAGAGACCCAGTACTTC,CASSSAGTFQETQYF
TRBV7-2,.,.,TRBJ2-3,TGTGCCAGCAGCTTCCACTGGCAGGCAGATACGCAGTATTTT,CASSFHWQADTQYF
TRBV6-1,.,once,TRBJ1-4,TGTGCCAGCAGTGGCGGAGTTGAAAAACTGTTTTTT,CASSGGVEKLFF
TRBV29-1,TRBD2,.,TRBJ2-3,TGCAGCGTTGGGCGGGGGGGCCAGACAGATACGCAGTATTTT,CSVGRGGQTDTQYF
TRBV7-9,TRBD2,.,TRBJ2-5,TGTTCCAGCAGACGTCCCGGGACTAGCGACCAAGAGACCCAGTACTTC,CSSRRPGTSDQETQYF
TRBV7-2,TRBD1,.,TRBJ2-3,TGTGCCAGCAGCGCCGGGACAGGGATAGATACGCAGTATTTT,CASSAGTGIDTQYF
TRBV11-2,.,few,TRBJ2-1,TGTGCCAGCAGCCCCGGGGGTATATACAATGAGCAGTTCTTC,CASSPGGIYNEQFF